One and the same sample provided the 8 T cell receptor beta chains below, sequenced in a study of human thymus T cells. From resections taken during corrective heart surgery, the thymus tissue was obtained. Profiled with immunoSEQ multiplex PCR; TCRdb holds only in-frame clones, not every one. The table has tens of thousands of clones, approximately 97% seen once. Sequenced: thymus tissue. The receptors come from a boy under two years old with a congenital heart defect but otherwise immunologically healthy.

The rearrangement joins TRBV5-8 to TRBJ2-3, with D unresolved. Trimming pared 0 bases from V and 4 bases from J, leaving 9 bases between. The CDR3 contains 14 residues. Germline lookup yields CDR1 SGHTS and CDR2 YDEGEE. CDR3 amino acids: CASSLVVAPDTQYF. DNA of the CDR3: TGTGCCAGCAGCTTGGTTGTAGCACCAGATACGCAGTATTTT.

This rearrangement joins TRBV4-3 to TRBJ1-6, with D maybe TRBD1 (5 bases). V gave up 0 bases and J gave up 7 bases, with 13 bases separating them. Germline lookup yields CDR1 LGHNA and CDR2 YSLEER. The CDR3 is 16 amino acids. The CDR3 sequence is CASSQDLSGKNSPLHF. Written as DNA, the CDR3 is TGCGCCAGCAGCCAAGATTTATCAGGGAAGAATTCACCCCTCCACTTT.

This sequence joins TRBV18 and TRBJ1-1; D unresolved. The CDR3 is 13 residues long. The V gene lost 6 bases and the J gene lost 6 bases, with 14 bases spanning the gap. Germline V gene sequence: CDR1 KGHSH, CDR2 LQKENI. The CDR3 loop is CASSSPGLPEAFF. The CDR3, as DNA: TGTGCCAGCTCGTCCCCGGGCCTCCCTGAAGCTTTCTTT.

CDR3 region: CASSTGQGNLGEQFF. DNA for the CDR3: TGCGCCAGCAGCACCGGACAGGGGAATTTAGGTGAGCAGTTCTTC. V and J are TRBV5-1 and TRBJ2-1; 9 bases line up with TRBD1. V was clipped by 4 bases and J by 9 bases; unmatched bases: 11. Looked up from germline, CDR1 is SGHRS and CDR2 is YFSETQ. The CDR3 spans 15 residues.

As DNA, the CDR3 is TGTGCCAGTAGTATGGGGCAGGGGAACACTGAAGCTTTCTTT. Translating gives CASSMGQGNTEAFF. V gene TRBV19 combines with J gene TRBJ1-1, with D possibly matching TRBD1 (5 bases). CDR3 length: 14 amino acids. V was clipped by 3 bases and J by 1 base, with 9 bases between them. Germline values: CDR1 LNHDA, CDR2 SQIVND (reference sequence).

The chain is built from TRBV6-1 and TRBJ1-3, with 7 bases matching TRBD1. V lost 7 bases, J lost 4 bases, and 4 bases stayed unmatched. Germline CDR1 MNHNS, CDR2 SASEGT. The length of the CDR3 is 13 residues. CDR3 residues: CASIKDRGNTIYF. Here the CDR3 DNA reads TGTGCCAGCATTAAGGACAGGGGAAACACCATATATTTT.

The chain recombines TRBV6-7 with TRBJ2-2, with D perhaps assigned TRBD1 or TRBD2 (6 bases each). TRBV6-7 is noted as an ORF with a role that remains uncertain. V gave up 0 bases and J gave up 2 bases, with 13 bases separating them. CDR3 size: 17 residues. CDR3 region: CASSYSQGGINTGELFF. DNA of the CDR3: TGTGCCAGCAGTTACTCACAAGGGGGGATAAACACCGGGGAGCTGTTTTTT.

The table lists this clone with a count of one. The V call is TRBV6-6, the J call TRBJ2-7; 8 bases line up with TRBD1. The CDR3 has 14 amino acids. Germline CDR1 MNHNY, CDR2 SVGAGI (reference sequence). With V trimmed by 0 bases and J by 5 bases, 3 bases remained unmatched. The CDR3 protein is CASSYSQGAHEQYF. The CDR3 DNA is TGTGCCAGCAGTTACTCGCAGGGGGCGCACGAGCAGTACTTC.